This T cell receptor beta chain was observed in a study of cytomegalovirus exposure and HLA in healthy donors. Study-wide results and limits: An ancestry cluster, one associated with Asian ancestry, reportedly showed fewer N-insertions than the roughly 700-donor mean in a later analysis. What a later analysis showed was that several of the most significant clusters appeared linked to common viral pathogens. TCR association rates varied by HLA locus in a later analysis, with DRB1 highest and HLA-C lowest.

Trimming pared 5 bases from V and 12 bases from J, leaving 17 bases between. This CDR3 spans 14 amino acids. The germline gives CDR1 SGHDN, CDR2 FVKESK. Notes on this clone: The antigen is not known.

PCR employed 60 Vbeta and 13 Jbeta primers. Libraries were prepared by immunoSEQ multiplex PCR; TCRdb keeps only in-frame clonotypes and omits some of them. The sample includes approximately 210,000 clones, 70% to 80% of them seen just once. The receptor comes from a male donor in good health and CMV-seropositive. The source material was PBMCs. The chain combines TRBV14 with TRBJ1-6; D is possibly TRBD1 (6 bases). The CDR3 loop reads CASSSSGGLQPLHF. Written as DNA, the CDR3 is TGTGCCAGCAGCTCCTCGGGGGGCCTGCAACCCCTCCACTTT.